Sequencing of this T cell receptor beta chain was carried out in a study of blood T cell repertoires in COVID-19. Whole-study context: Spain, Italy and the United States supplied samples that represented acute and convalescent COVID-19.

The method was immunoSEQ multiplex PCR; TCRdb's version includes in-frame clones alone and lacks a portion of them. The sample includes about 380,000 clones, 87% seen only once; the top ten take about 3%. The CDR3 sequence is 15 residues long. V gave up 1 base and J gave up 3 bases, with 12 bases separating them. Germline CDR1 and CDR2: LNHDA and SQIVND (reference sequence). The study recruited people aged roughly 18 to 95 years across about 25 US areas. This clonotype was obtained from a woman aged 25 to 39 who had recovered from COVID-19. Source material: PBMCs or T cells enriched from blood (not recorded which). The V call is TRBV19, the J call TRBJ2-5; a possible D gene is TRBD2 (5 bases). The CDR3 coding sequence is TGTGCCAGTAGTATAGTAAGTGCGGGCAAAGAGACCCAGTACTTC. Protein: CASSIVSAGKETQYF. Full variable domain (outside the CDR3, taken from reference TRBV19 and TRBJ2-5): DGGITQSPKYLFRKEGQNVTLSCEQNLNHDAMYWYRQDPGQGLRLIYYSQIVNDFQKGDIAEGYSVSREKKESFPLTVTSAQKNPTAFYLCASSIVSAGKETQYFGPGTRLLVL.